This is a list of T cell receptor beta chains from one sample in a study of blood T cell repertoires in COVID-19. TCRdb keeps only in-frame clones here, not all; method: immunoSEQ multiplex PCR. The sample holds around 76,000 clones, roughly 90% seen once. The specimen sequenced was peripheral blood. The receptor source for this set is a man aged 60 to 69 with acute or convalescent COVID-19. CDR3s include the opening cysteine and the closing phenylalanine or tryptophan. D genes are given only for firm matches.

len	v_gene	d_gene	CDR3aa
13	TRBV7-6	TRBD1	CASSRGQGHGYTF
16	TRBV9	-	CASSAPIGGTTDTQYF
17	TRBV6-1	TRBD2	CASSEVAGLAGFDEQFF
15	TRBV7-3	TRBD2	CASSPIAGAGNEQFF
15	TRBV7-3	TRBD2	CASSFSSGAYNEQFF
18	TRBV5-1	TRBD2	CASSLYGLAGRSYNEQFF
12	TRBV19	-	CASSSRTGELFF
16	TRBV11-2	TRBD1	CASSPRQGAASNGYTF
15	TRBV6-5	-	CASSPRVFTKNIQYF
15	TRBV5-1	-	CASNPRRSSYNEQFF
14	TRBV6-1	TRBD1	CASSERTGRHEQYF
13	TRBV5-6	-	CASSGTLGTEAFF
13	TRBV2	TRBD1	CASSRDSLYEQYF
15	TRBV7-9	-	CASSLGAEGDSPLHF
13	TRBV5-1	-	CASSLALVAEQYF
13	TRBV30	-	CAWSRGSQETQYF
18	TRBV23-1	TRBD1	CASSQSPRQGAVYNEQFF
13	TRBV25-1	TRBD2	CASISGGADTQYF